These T cell receptor beta chains were read from a single sample in a study of post-analysis software for immune sequencing data. TCRdb reanalysed the PCR reads using MiXCR and keeps one entry per CDR3 protein. Altogether about 460,000 distinct CDR3 sequences are present, under 55% being singletons, with the ten largest covering around an eighth. The sequenced sample consisted of blood. The receptors originated from a girl between 10 and 17 years old with multiple sclerosis. The CDR3 runs from the conserved cysteine through the conserved F or W. Each record gives: D gene, V gene, clone size, J gene, CDR3 DNA, CDR3 protein. A D gene is named only where the DNA matches it firmly. For some rows the clone size is stated as once, few or many, or as a class when expanded; others skip it.

>.|TRBV4-3|.|TRBJ2-7
TGCGCCAGCAGCCAGGATGAGCGGGCAGCCTCCTACGAGCAGTACTTC
CASSQDERAASYEQYF
>.|TRBV18|.|TRBJ2-1
TGTGCCAGCTCACCCTGCGGGACAGTAGGTAATGAGCAGTTCTTC
CASSPCGTVGNEQFF
>.|TRBV19|.|TRBJ2-4
TGTGCCAGTAGTCTTGGGATAGCCAAAAACATTCAGTACTTC
CASSLGIAKNIQYF
>.|TRBV15|few|TRBJ2-2
TGTGCCACCAGCAGAGAGGGGGCACAGGGAAGGTTCGGGGAGCTGTTTTTT
CATSREGAQGRFGELFF
>TRBD2|TRBV24-1|.|TRBJ2-1
TGTGCCACCAGTGTAACTAGCGGGACTTTAGGGAATGGGCAGTTCTTC
CATSVTSGTLGNGQFF
>TRBD2|TRBV7-2|.|TRBJ2-1
TGTGCCAGCAGCTTAAGGGGACTAGCGACCGATGAGCAGTTCTTC
CASSLRGLATDEQFF
>TRBD1|TRBV28|.|TRBJ2-7
TGTGCCGGCAGGTCCTCCGGGACAGGGACCTACGAGCAGTACTTC
CAGRSSGTGTYEQYF
>TRBD2|TRBV29-1|few|TRBJ2-3
TGCAGCGTGAAGCGGGAGGGTGGCACAGATACGCAGTATTTT
CSVKREGGTDTQYF
>TRBD1|TRBV7-6|few|TRBJ2-7
TGTGCCAGTCTGATAGGACAGGACTCCTACGAGCAGTACTTC
CASLIGQDSYEQYF
>TRBD1|TRBV28|.|TRBJ2-4
TGTGCCAGCAGTTGGGGACAGGGGATAGCCAAAAACATTCAGTACTTC
CASSWGQGIAKNIQYF
>TRBD2|TRBV6-5|few|TRBJ2-5
TGTGCCAGCAGTTACTTGACTAGCGGGAGGATGGCCCTAGAGACCCAGTACTTC
CASSYLTSGRMALETQYF
>.|TRBV28|.|TRBJ2-6
TGTGCCAGCAGTTTATACACAGCTCCCTCAACTGGGGCCAACGTCCTGACTTTC
CASSLYTAPSTGANVLTF
>.|TRBV7-8|.|TRBJ2-7
TGTGCCAGCAGCTCGGGCACTCATCCTTTGGAATACGAGCAGTACTTC
CASSSGTHPLEYEQYF
>.|TRBV5-6|.|TRBJ2-7
TGTGCCAGCAGCCGATTTCCTTACGAGCAGTACTTC
CASSRFPYEQYF
>.|TRBV5-1|.|TRBJ1-2
TGCGCCAGCAGTTACACAGGATCCCTCGGCTATGGCTACACCTTC
CASSYTGSLGYGYTF
>.|TRBV5-1|.|TRBJ2-7
TGCGCCAGCAGCTCATCCGACAGTTACGAGCAGTACTTC
CASSSSDSYEQYF
>.|TRBV7-2|.|TRBJ2-5
TGTGCCAGCAGCTTAGGGGGACCAGGGTTCGGGGGGACCCAGTACTTC
CASSLGGPGFGGTQYF
>.|TRBV11-2|.|TRBJ2-6
TGTGCCAGCACCTCGAACAGGGTGAGGTGGGATTCTGGGGCCAACGTCCTGACTTTC
CASTSNRVRWDSGANVLTF
>.|TRBV12-3/TRBV12-4|few|TRBJ1-6
TGTGCCAGCAGTTTAAGGGGCCTAAGTAATTCACCCCTCCACTTT
CASSLRGLSNSPLHF
>TRBD2|TRBV4-2|.|TRBJ2-1
TGTGCCAGCAGCTCCGGGACTAGCGGGTCACCCCCCTACAATGAGCAGTTCTTC
CASSSGTSGSPPYNEQFF
>.|TRBV12-3/TRBV12-4|.|TRBJ1-1
TGTGCCAGCAGTATTTCGACGGGCACTGAAGCTTTCTTT
CASSISTGTEAFF
>.|TRBV9|few|TRBJ1-5
TGTGCCAGCAGCGCAACAGGGAGCAATCAGCCCCAGCATTTT
CASSATGSNQPQHF
>.|TRBV12-3/TRBV12-4|.|TRBJ1-5
TGTGCCAGCAGTACAGTAAACTTCAATCAGCCCCAGCATTTT
CASSTVNFNQPQHF
>.|TRBV5-1|.|TRBJ2-7
TGCGCCAGCAGCTTGGCGCCAGGGAGCTTCGACGAGCAGTACTTC
CASSLAPGSFDEQYF
>.|TRBV12-3/TRBV12-4|.|TRBJ2-4
TGTGCCAGCAGCCTTGGGGCCGGAGAGGGAAACATTCAGTACTTC
CASSLGAGEGNIQYF